One sample yielded the 7 T cell receptor beta chains listed below, sequenced in a study of T-cell reconstitution after alpha-beta-depleted transplantation in children. For TCRbeta, the library was prepared with unique molecular identifiers. TCRdb redid the calling of the PCR reads with MiXCR, one entry per CDR3 protein. This table holds 700,000 to 950,000 distinct CDR3 sequences, roughly 16% found once. This specimen consisted of PBMCs, mostly from graft donor cells, obtained 360 days after TCRalphabeta/CD19-depleted stem cell transplant. These receptors came from a male patient between 5 and 17 years old who had a stem cell transplant for acute lymphoblastic leukemia, so the T cells may come from the graft donor.

V usage is TRBV20-1 and J usage is TRBJ2-1; D call uncertain. V lost 6 bases and J 2 bases, leaving 20 bases between the germline ends. This CDR3 is built from 16 residues. The germline CDR1 and CDR2 sequences are DFQATT and SNEGSKA (reference sequence). CDR3 sequence reads: CSAPVLDETTYNEQFF. In DNA, the CDR3 is TGCAGTGCACCCGTGCTGGATGAAACCACCTACAATGAGCAGTTCTTC.

The rearrangement links TRBV7-8 to TRBJ1-4, with TRBD1 identical over 9 bases. V lost 5 bases, J lost 10 bases, and 8 bases stayed unmatched. This CDR3 spans 14 amino acids. In germline, CDR1 is SGHVS, CDR2 FQNEAQ. The CDR3: CASSPGQGSVKLFF. As DNA, the CDR3 is TGTGCCAGCAGCCCTGGACAGGGGAGCGTAAAACTGTTTTTT.

V is TRBV12-3 or TRBV12-4 and J is TRBJ2-3; the match to TRBD1 covers 7 bases. The CDR3 runs 16 residues. The V segment lost 5 bases and the J segment 5 bases; nucleotides outside the gene matches: 13. The CDR3: CASSPTGLKTRDTQYF. The CDR3 DNA reads as TGTGCCAGCAGTCCGACAGGGCTTAAAACCAGAGATACGCAGTATTTT.

V is TRBV9 and J is TRBJ2-1, with a tentative D call TRBD2 (6 bases). The CDR3 has 15 residues. Germline V lookup: CDR1 SGDLS, CDR2 YYNGEE. Trimming took 3 bases from V and 5 from J, leaving 15 bases between them. CDR3 nucleotide sequence: TGTGCCAGCAGCGCTTCCGGGACTGTTAACAATGAGCAGTTCTTC. This gives the protein CASSASGTVNNEQFF.

This clonotype showed up just a few times. The V call is TRBV4-2, the J call TRBJ2-7; D is perhaps TRBD1 (6 bases). V shed 0 bases and J shed 3 bases, with 12 bases lying between them. Germline V gives CDR1 LGHNA, CDR2 YNFKEQ. The CDR3 contains 15 residues. CDR3 nucleotide sequence: TGTGCCAGCAGCCAAGAAGGGACACAGGTCTACGAGCAGTACTTC. Translating it yields CASSQEGTQVYEQYF.

This chain connects TRBV5-5 to TRBJ2-1, with 11 nucleotides matching TRBD2. The germline V gene encodes CDR1 SGHKS and CDR2 YYEKEE (reference sequence). Germline trimming cut 6 bases from V and 8 bases from J; bases unmatched to any gene: 13. The length of the CDR3 is 16 residues. The DNA for the CDR3 is TGTGCCAGCATTCCGTTTAGCGGGAGGGCCTTCCATGAGCAGTTCTTC. Its protein product is CASIPFSGRAFHEQFF.

This chain joins TRBV5-1 and TRBJ2-7; TRBD2 might be the D (6 bases). Trimming left V 7 bases short and J 2 bases short, with 10 bases between. CDR1 and CDR2 (germline): SGHRS, YFSETQ. CDR3 size: 12 residues. In DNA form, the CDR3 reads TGCGCCAGCGGGGACTTCCCCTACGAGCAGTACTTC. It translates to CASGDFPYEQYF.